This T cell receptor (beta chain) derives from a study of cytomegalovirus exposure and HLA in healthy donors. PCR employed 60 Vbeta and 13 Jbeta primers. Assay: immunoSEQ multiplex PCR; the TCRdb copy retains only in-frame clones and omits some. This specimen shows 30,000 to 35,000 clones; the ten leading clones hold more than 3.5%. The clonotype comes from a woman between 35 and 50 years old in good health and CMV-seropositive. What was sequenced was PBMCs.

The CDR3 protein is CASSVGGNTGELFF. DNA for the CDR3: TGTGCCAGCAGCGTAGGAGGGAACACCGGGGAGCTGTTTTTT. The chain uses TRBV9 and TRBJ2-2; no clear D gene. The V end lost 0 bases, the J end lost 1 base, and 4 bases lay between the germline ends. Looked up from germline, CDR1 is SGDLS and CDR2 is YYNGEE. The CDR3 is made up of 14 amino acids.